A single sample is the source of the 14 T cell receptor beta chains below, sequenced in a study of beta chain features in type 1 diabetes (dated by TCRdb to the late 2010s). The method behind the library was the immunoSEQ multiplex PCR assay. The entire amount of isolated RNA was reverse transcribed using the High Capacity cDNA Reverse Transcription Kit, so the sequenced TCRB transcripts were expressed ones. TCRdb re-hosts the immuneACCESS table, in-frame sequences only. Its copies lack some clones; in the studies checked, an unresolved V gene accounts for under half of them, and the cause for the rest is not known. The sample profile shows 250,000 to 300,000 clones; about 8% of them were found once. The ten largest account for roughly 0.94% of the sample. What was sequenced was central memory CD4+ T cells from blood. The receptors come from a woman aged 18-29 years in good health.

The sample holds a few counts of this clone. This sample includes further DNA sequences coding for the same CDR3. The V gene is TRBV5-1, the J gene TRBJ2-6; D gene ambiguous. CDR3 length: 14 amino acids. Looked up from germline, CDR1 is SGHRS and CDR2 is YFSETQ. Deletions cut 2 bases from V and 1 base from J, with 4 bases between. CDR3: CASSLSSGANVLTF. CDR3 in DNA: TGCGCCAGCAGCTTAAGTTCTGGGGCCAACGTCCTGACTTTC.

This chain connects TRBV6-1 to TRBJ2-3; D is unclear. Trimming cost V 2 bases and J 0 bases, with 6 bases left between them. Germline-derived CDR1 and CDR2 are MNHNS and SASEGT. This CDR3 has 14 amino acids. For the CDR3, the DNA is TGTGCCAGCAGTGAACATTCTAGCACAGATACGCAGTATTTT. Amino acid sequence: CASSEHSSTDTQYF.

This clone was counted only a few times. The chain joins TRBV7-9 to TRBJ1-3; D is undetermined. The CDR3 totals 14 residues. Germline V gives CDR1 SEHNR, CDR2 FQNEAQ (reference sequence). Deletions cut 3 bases from V and 0 bases from J, with 6 bases between. CDR3 loop: CASSLTNSGNTIYF. CDR3 DNA sequence: TGTGCCAGCAGCTTGACAAACTCTGGAAACACCATATATTTT.

This clone occurred many times. The chain couples TRBV7-2 to TRBJ2-6; the match to TRBD1 covers 7 bases. Looked up from germline, CDR1 is SGHTA and CDR2 is FQGNSA. Germline trimming cut 5 bases from V and 0 bases from J; bases unmatched to any gene: 10. The CDR3 consists of 18 residues. CDR3 amino acids: CASSPLRTGLSGANVLTF. The CDR3 DNA reads as TGTGCCAGCAGCCCTCTACGGACAGGACTCTCTGGGGCCAACGTCCTGACTTTC.

The chain joins TRBV19 to TRBJ2-7, with TRBD1 matching over 10 bases. V dropped 6 bases and J dropped 2; count of bases not matched to a gene: 7. In germline, CDR1 is LNHDA, CDR2 SQIVND (reference sequence). CDR3 size: 15 residues. For the CDR3, the DNA is TGTGCCAGTAGGGATTCGGGACAGGGGCCCTACGAGCAGTACTTC. Translated: CASRDSGQGPYEQYF.

The chain recombines TRBV9 with TRBJ2-5, with 14 bases identical to TRBD2. The ends lost 0 bases at V and 6 bases at J; junction bases unmatched: 7. The CDR3 covers 17 residues. Germline CDR1 SGDLS, CDR2 YYNGEE. CDR3 protein: CASSVGGLAGGEQTQYF. The CDR3 bases are TGTGCCAGCAGCGTAGGCGGACTAGCGGGAGGAGAGCAGACCCAGTACTTC.

This clone was recorded many times. Other nucleotide sequences from this sample produce the same CDR3. The chain employs TRBV7-9 and TRBJ1-1; D is unclear. Germline assignment: CDR1 SEHNR and CDR2 FQNEAQ (reference sequence). This CDR3 region has 12 residues. V shed 3 bases and J shed 5 bases, with 7 bases lying between them. DNA of the CDR3: TGTGCCAGCAGCTTGAGTGGGACTGAAGCTTTCTTT. Amino acid sequence: CASSLSGTEAFF.

CDR3 region: CASSVRRDRVNNEQFF. The CDR3 nucleotides read TGTGCCAGCAGCGTACGCCGGGACAGGGTCAACAATGAGCAGTTCTTC. The chain couples TRBV9 to TRBJ2-1; 9 bases map to TRBD1. The CDR3 spans 16 residues. V lost 1 base to trimming and J lost 5 bases; unmatched junction nucleotides: 7. The V gene's germline CDR1 is SGDLS and CDR2 YYNGEE. The whole variable domain, filled in from reference TRBV9 and TRBJ2-1, reads DSGVTQTPKHLITATGQRVTLRCSPRSGDLSVYWYQQSLDQGLQFLIQYYNGEERAKGNILERFSAQQFPDLHSELNLSSLELGDSALYFCASSVRRDRVNNEQFFGPGTRLTVL.

The V and J genes are TRBV6-5 and TRBJ1-2; D perhaps matches TRBD1 (5 bases). In germline, CDR1 is MNHEY, CDR2 SVGAGI. Trimming shortened V by 0 bases and J by 10 bases, and 15 bases separated the two germline ends. This CDR3 has 14 residues. CDR3 nucleotides: TGTGCCAGCAGTTACTCGACGGCAGGGAGAGCCTACACCTTC. Translated, it gives CASSYSTAGRAYTF.

The rearrangement links TRBV15 to TRBJ2-3, with D perhaps TRBD2 (6 bases). The germline V gene has CDR1 LNHNV and CDR2 YYDKDF (reference sequence). The CDR3 has 17 residues. The ends were cut back, 1 base at V and 2 bases at J, with 16 bases in the middle. CDR3 in amino acids: CATSRVGKAGITDTQYF. The CDR3 bases are TGTGCCACCAGCAGAGTGGGGAAGGCGGGAATCACAGATACGCAGTATTTT.

This clone was detected ten times or more. The chain uses TRBV7-9 and TRBJ2-5, with TRBD2 matching 8 bases. There are 16 residues in the CDR3. From germline, CDR1 is SEHNR and CDR2 FQNEAQ (reference sequence). J lost 0 bases, V lost 5 bases, and 8 bases had no gene match. The CDR3 protein is CASSLTAGAYQETQYF. The CDR3 nucleotides read TGTGCCAGCAGCCTTACAGCGGGGGCCTACCAAGAGACCCAGTACTTC.

V usage is TRBV16 and J usage is TRBJ2-4; 8 nucleotides match TRBD1. Germline values: CDR1 KGHSY, CDR2 FQNENV. CDR3 length equals 16 residues. Trimming cost V 0 bases and J 6 bases; bases outside gene matches: 7. CDR3 nucleotide sequence: TGTGCCAGCAGCCAATCCAACTCAGGGGGCGTAAACATTCAGTACTTC. It codes for CASSQSNSGGVNIQYF.

This clone occurred a few times. One end of the junction does not line up with germline, which may come from a read error. This sequence joins TRBV2 and TRBJ1-3; D remains unclear. The CDR3 is 14 residues long. Germline CDR1 reads SNHLY; CDR2 reads FYNNEI. The CDR3 loop reads CASSQDLAGDTIYF. CDR3 nucleotide sequence: TGTGCCAGCTCCCAGGATCTAGCTGGAGACACCATATATTTT.

This clone was detected a few times. This rearrangement joins TRBV5-4 to TRBJ2-7; weak D call: TRBD2 (6 bases). Per the germline V gene, CDR1 is SGHNT and CDR2 is YYREEE (reference sequence). The CDR3 consists of 16 residues. V was shortened by 4 bases and J by 3 bases, with 20 bases between the two germline ends. The CDR3 nucleotides are TGTGCCAGCAGCCGGGGGACGGGGAGTGACTACTACGAGCAGTACTTC. Translation gives CASSRGTGSDYYEQYF.